The next 13 T cell receptor beta chains were all read from a single sample in a study of PD-L1 blockade in urothelial cancer (dated by TCRdb to about 2017). Library preparation employed the immunoSEQ multiplex PCR assay. As stored in TCRdb, this immuneACCESS dataset retains in-frame rearrangements with V and J assigned. A fraction of the clones does not appear; measured against another copy, unresolved V genes explain less than half of the discrepancy, and the remainder lacks a known reason. The sample table contains some 40,000 clones; only one count was recorded for around 90% of them. Around 7.7% of the sample belongs to the ten largest clones. This specimen was PBMCs, taken around atezolizumab (anti-PD-L1) treatment. These TCRs come from a man in his 70s with urothelial cancer.

This chain uses TRBV9 with TRBJ1-1; 8 nucleotides align to TRBD1. Per germline, CDR1 SGDLS and CDR2 YYNGEE. Germline trimming cut 4 bases from V and 1 base from J; bases unmatched to any gene: 15. The CDR3 spans 18 residues. The CDR3 nucleotides read TGTGCCAGCAGCATCCGGGCTGGGGGGACAGGAGGGAACACTGAAGCTTTCTTT. Protein product: CASSIRAGGTGGNTEAFF.

The V call is TRBV5-1, the J call TRBJ2-3; TRBD2 aligns across 10 bases. V shed 4 bases and J 5 bases; nucleotides not matched to a gene: 4. Germline assignment: CDR1 SGHRS and CDR2 YFSETQ. CDR3 length: 14 amino acids. The CDR3: CASSSGRAGDTQYF. The CDR3 region has the DNA TGCGCCAGCAGCAGCGGGAGGGCTGGAGATACGCAGTATTTT.

This chain links TRBV5-1 with TRBJ2-2; no clear D gene. Germline V lookup: CDR1 SGHRS, CDR2 YFSETQ. This CDR3 contains 15 residues. The V and J ends lost 2 bases and 2 bases respectively, with 10 bases between them. CDR3 sequence: CASSLDSINTGELFF. In nucleotides, the CDR3 is TGCGCCAGCAGCTTAGACTCGATTAACACCGGGGAGCTGTTTTTT.

The chain is built from TRBV6-1 and TRBJ1-6; no reliable D call. Germline V gene data show CDR1 as MNHNS and CDR2 as SASEGT. With 3 bases removed from V and 0 bases from J, the gap between germline ends came to 3 bases. This CDR3 has 14 amino acids. The CDR3 coding sequence is TGTGCCAGCAGTGACGGCTCCTATAATTCACCCCTCCACTTT. Translating gives CASSDGSYNSPLHF.

The chain is built from TRBV18 and TRBJ1-2, with TRBD1 matching 9 bases. Germline CDR1 is KGHSH and CDR2 is LQKENI. The CDR3 loop spans 16 amino acids. J lost 7 bases, V lost 3 bases, and 12 bases had no gene match. The CDR3 DNA reads as TGTGCCAGCTCACCCGGCGGACAGGGGATACTTATTGGCTACACCTTC. Translated, it gives CASSPGGQGILIGYTF.

The chain couples TRBV19 to TRBJ1-1; TRBD1 agrees at 7 bases. V was pared by 3 bases and J by 4 bases, with 8 bases of the junction left unmatched. CDR3 length equals 15 residues. Germline lookup yields CDR1 LNHDA and CDR2 SQIVND (reference sequence). The DNA of the CDR3 is TGTGCCAGTAGTATCCGGACAGGAACTAGCACTGAAGCTTTCTTT. It specifies CASSIRTGTSTEAFF.

Written as DNA, the CDR3 is TGTGCCAGCAGCTTAGATGAACAGATAGGCTATGGCTACACCTTC. Amino acids: CASSLDEQIGYGYTF. The chain has TRBV11-2 and TRBJ1-2; D remains ambiguous. CDR1 SGHAT and CDR2 FQNNGV come from the germline V gene. The V end lost 0 bases, the J end lost 4 bases, and 12 bases lay between the germline ends. This CDR3 region has 15 residues.

The chain combines TRBV15 with TRBJ2-7; 9 bases match TRBD1. Unmatched junction bases numbered 2, after V lost 0 bases and J lost 2 bases. Germline lookup yields CDR1 LNHNV and CDR2 YYDKDF (reference sequence). The CDR3 runs to 15 residues. The CDR3 is CATSREGQGPYEQYF. The DNA of the CDR3 is TGTGCCACCAGCAGAGAGGGACAGGGCCCCTACGAGCAGTACTTC.

This clone was detected a few times. V gene TRBV11-2 combines with J gene TRBJ2-7; 7 bases agree with TRBD2. CDR3 length equals 18 residues. V lost 5 bases to trimming and J lost 1 base; unmatched junction nucleotides: 17. The V gene's germline CDR1 is SGHAT and CDR2 FQNNGV. The CDR3 bases are TGTGCCAGCAGCCCTGGCGGGTCCCAGCGGGGACGATCCTACGAGCAGTACTTC. It specifies CASSPGGSQRGRSYEQYF.

The genes are TRBV5-4 and TRBJ2-3, with D possibly matching TRBD2 (5 bases). Germline CDR1 reads SGHNT; CDR2 reads YYREEE (reference sequence). The CDR3 sequence is 15 residues long. V lost 1 base and J 0 bases, leaving 9 bases between the germline ends. The CDR3, as DNA: TGTGCCAGCAGCTTGTTCACGGGGAGCACAGATACGCAGTATTTT. Translation: CASSLFTGSTDTQYF.

The rearrangement links TRBV15 to TRBJ2-7, with a possible D match to TRBD1 (5 bases). Trimming took off 0 bases at V and 4 bases at J, with 22 bases between the two ends. Germline-derived CDR1 and CDR2 are LNHNV and YYDKDF (reference sequence). CDR3 length equals 18 residues. CDR3 bases: TGTGCCACCAGCAGAGATTTACCGACGACAGATTTCGTTTACGAGCAGTACTTC. Translated: CATSRDLPTTDFVYEQYF.

The genes are TRBV4-2 and TRBJ2-5; 14 nucleotides line up with TRBD2. Losses at the gene ends were 2 bases for V and 5 bases for J; bases not matched to a gene: 1. Germline CDR1 and CDR2: LGHNA and YNFKEQ. This CDR3 has 15 residues. This CDR3 reads CASSQWTSGRETQYF. For the CDR3, the DNA is TGTGCCAGCAGCCAATGGACTAGCGGGAGGGAGACCCAGTACTTC.

The chain uses TRBV18 and TRBJ2-7; 9 bases agree with TRBD2. The CDR3 has 14 amino acids. The ends lost 3 bases at V and 6 bases at J; junction bases unmatched: 6. CDR1 is KGHSH, CDR2 LQKENI, per germline. In DNA, the CDR3 is TGTGCCAGCTCACCGAATAGCGGGAGCGCCGAGCAGTACTTC. Its translation: CASSPNSGSAEQYF.